This is a list of T cell receptor beta chains from one sample in a study of blood T cell repertoires in COVID-19. The table came from immunoSEQ multiplex PCR; TCRdb's copy has only in-frame clones and leaves some out. Of 70,000 to 95,000 clones listed, around 92% were seen once; the top ten hold roughly 2.5%. The sample comprised peripheral blood. These TCRs come from a man aged 50 to 59 with COVID-19, enrolled during active disease. CDR3s include the opening cysteine and the closing phenylalanine or tryptophan. D genes are given only for firm matches. Clone size appears in some rows only: once, few, many, or a class for an expanded clone.

D: TRBD2
size: -
J: TRBJ2-7
V: TRBV4-1
CDR3: CASSQGLAGGLYEQYF
DNA: TGCGCCAGCAGCCAAGGACTAGCGGGGGGGCTCTACGAGCAGTACTTC

D: TRBD1
size: -
J: TRBJ1-3
V: TRBV7-2
CDR3: CASSAGQGRSGNTIYF
DNA: TGTGCCAGCAGCGCAGGACAGGGACGCTCTGGAAACACCATATATTTT

D: TRBD1
size: -
J: TRBJ2-3
V: TRBV4-1
CDR3: CASSQEDRGRTDTQYF
DNA: TGCGCCAGCAGCCAAGAGGACAGGGGGCGGACAGATACGCAGTATTTT

D: -
size: -
J: TRBJ1-1
V: TRBV28
CDR3: CASITRGGVNTEAFF
DNA: TGTGCCAGCATCACAAGGGGAGGGGTTAACACTGAAGCTTTCTTT

D: -
size: -
J: TRBJ2-7
V: TRBV7-9
CDR3: CASSLGALDEQYF
DNA: TGTGCCAGCAGCTTAGGAGCATTGGACGAGCAGTACTTC

D: TRBD1
size: -
J: TRBJ2-2
V: TRBV6-5
CDR3: CASSSKQGYTGELFF
DNA: TGTGCCAGCAGTTCAAAACAGGGGTACACCGGGGAGCTGTTTTTT

D: -
size: -
J: TRBJ1-5
V: TRBV5-1
CDR3: CASSLWGDSNQPQHF
DNA: TGCGCCAGCAGCTTGTGGGGGGATAGCAATCAGCCCCAGCATTTT

D: -
size: -
J: TRBJ1-4
V: TRBV5-8
CDR3: CASSSLGKSGTNEKLFF
DNA: TGTGCCAGCAGCTCCCTGGGAAAATCGGGGACTAATGAAAAACTGTTTTTT

D: TRBD1
size: -
J: TRBJ1-6
V: TRBV6-5
CDR3: CASRLDRVDSPLHF
DNA: TGTGCCAGCAGGTTGGACAGGGTCGATTCACCCCTCCACTTT

D: -
size: -
J: TRBJ1-2
V: TRBV5-4
CDR3: CASSLSSSPNYGYTF
DNA: TGTGCCAGCAGTCTCAGTTCCTCTCCTAACTATGGCTACACCTTC

D: TRBD1
size: -
J: TRBJ2-2
V: TRBV24-1
CDR3: CATSDPGQGAGELFF
DNA: TGTGCCACCAGTGATCCGGGACAGGGGGCCGGGGAGCTGTTTTTT

D: TRBD1
size: -
J: TRBJ2-7
V: TRBV27
CDR3: CASSLGTGTVGEQYF
DNA: TGTGCCAGCAGTTTAGGGACAGGGACTGTAGGGGAGCAGTACTTC

D: TRBD1
size: -
J: TRBJ1-2
V: TRBV7-3
CDR3: CASSATGGTNYGYTF
DNA: TGTGCCAGCAGCGCCACAGGGGGAACAAACTATGGCTACACCTTC

D: TRBD2
size: -
J: TRBJ2-1
V: TRBV4-3
CDR3: CASSPRVGTSGGSSYNEQFF
DNA: TGCGCCAGCAGCCCGAGGGTCGGGACTAGCGGCGGCAGCTCCTACAATGAGCAGTTCTTC

D: -
size: -
J: TRBJ1-2
V: TRBV29-1
CDR3: CSATSNGYTF
DNA: TGCAGCGCAACATCAAATGGCTACACCTTC

D: TRBD1
size: -
J: TRBJ1-5
V: TRBV6-5
CDR3: CASRGQGISPQHF
DNA: TGTGCCAGCAGGGGACAGGGTATCTCTCCCCAGCATTTT

D: -
size: -
J: TRBJ2-5
V: TRBV2
CDR3: CASSEAGLETQYF
DNA: TGTGCCAGCAGTGAGGCGGGGCTAGAGACCCAGTACTTC

D: TRBD2
size: few
J: TRBJ2-7
V: TRBV24-1
CDR3: CATSDGGGYEQYF
DNA: TGTGCCACCAGTGATGGCGGGGGGTACGAGCAGTACTTC

D: -
size: -
J: TRBJ1-6
V: TRBV27
CDR3: CASSLTLGGYNSPLHF
DNA: TGTGCCAGCAGTTTAACCTTAGGGGGATATAATTCACCCCTCCACTTT

D: TRBD2
size: -
J: TRBJ2-3
V: TRBV4-2
CDR3: CASSQAPAGGPVDTQYF
DNA: TGTGCCAGCAGCCAAGCTCCAGCGGGGGGGCCTGTGGATACGCAGTATTTT

D: TRBD1
size: few
J: TRBJ2-1
V: TRBV19
CDR3: CASSIILGDSTVNEQFF
DNA: TGTGCCAGTAGTATCATTTTAGGGGACAGTACGGTAAATGAGCAGTTCTTC

D: -
size: once
J: TRBJ1-1
V: TRBV30
CDR3: CAWRETHRTEAFF
DNA: TGTGCCTGGAGGGAGACCCATAGAACTGAAGCTTTCTTT

D: -
size: once
J: TRBJ2-7
V: TRBV5-8
CDR3: CASRGYEQYF
DNA: TGTGCCAGCCGGGGCTACGAGCAGTACTTC

D: TRBD1
size: -
J: TRBJ1-3
V: TRBV5-1
CDR3: CASSVQGDSGNTIYF
DNA: TGCGCCAGCAGCGTGCAGGGGGACTCTGGAAACACCATATATTTT

D: -
size: few
J: TRBJ1-6
V: TRBV7-8
CDR3: CASSPYPLAGSSYNSPLHF
DNA: TGTGCCAGCAGCCCCTACCCCCTTGCGGGGTCGTCCTATAATTCACCCCTCCACTTT

D: -
size: few
J: TRBJ2-3
V: TRBV2
CDR3: CASSVESGSTDTQYF
DNA: TGTGCCAGCAGTGTTGAGTCAGGGAGCACAGATACGCAGTATTTT

D: TRBD1
size: -
J: TRBJ2-7
V: TRBV2
CDR3: CASRKQGGEQYF
DNA: TGTGCCAGCAGAAAACAGGGGGGAGAGCAGTACTTC

D: TRBD1
size: -
J: TRBJ1-2
V: TRBV5-1
CDR3: CASRPGQDLTNYGYTF
DNA: TGCGCCAGCAGGCCGGGACAGGATCTTACTAACTATGGCTACACCTTC

D: -
size: -
J: TRBJ1-2
V: TRBV5-1
CDR3: CASSTGTLGDGYTF
DNA: TGCGCCAGCAGCACCGGGACACTGGGCGATGGCTACACCTTC

D: TRBD1
size: -
J: TRBJ2-5
V: TRBV7-8
CDR3: CASSGTGEGETQYF
DNA: TGTGCCAGCAGCGGGACAGGGGAGGGAGAGACCCAGTACTTC

D: TRBD2
size: -
J: TRBJ2-7
V: TRBV27
CDR3: CASSLISGATFYEQYF
DNA: TGTGCCAGCAGTTTAATTAGCGGGGCAACTTTTTACGAGCAGTACTTC

D: -
size: -
J: TRBJ1-2
V: TRBV7-9
CDR3: CASTPAGIYGYTF
DNA: TGTGCCAGCACCCCAGCGGGGATCTATGGCTACACCTTC

D: TRBD1
size: -
J: TRBJ1-2
V: TRBV19
CDR3: CASSTGTGGNYGYTF
DNA: TGTGCCAGTAGTACTGGGACAGGGGGCAACTATGGCTACACCTTC

D: -
size: -
J: TRBJ2-7
V: TRBV7-8
CDR3: CASSNSGGFFEQYF
DNA: TGTGCCAGCAGCAACTCTGGCGGGTTTTTTGAGCAGTACTTC

D: TRBD2
size: -
J: TRBJ2-5
V: TRBV6-5
CDR3: CASSYPPRPGGTQYF
DNA: TGTGCCAGCAGTTACCCCCCTAGGCCGGGGGGGACCCAGTACTTC

D: -
size: once
J: TRBJ2-1
V: TRBV5-5
CDR3: CASSHSPGGNYNEQFF
DNA: TGTGCCAGCAGCCATTCCCCAGGGGGGAACTACAATGAGCAGTTCTTC

D: TRBD1
size: -
J: TRBJ1-5
V: TRBV30
CDR3: CAWSMGQGNQPQHF
DNA: TGTGCCTGGAGTATGGGACAGGGCAATCAGCCCCAGCATTTT

D: TRBD1
size: few
J: TRBJ2-2
V: TRBV19
CDR3: CASTLARTGYIGELFF
DNA: TGTGCCAGTACACTCGCTCGGACAGGGTATATCGGGGAGCTGTTTTTT

D: TRBD1
size: -
J: TRBJ1-4
V: TRBV5-1
CDR3: CASTLGTGGREKLFF
DNA: TGCGCCAGCACTCTCGGGACAGGGGGGCGTGAAAAACTGTTTTTT

D: -
size: -
J: TRBJ2-2
V: TRBV25-1
CDR3: CASSDTRINTGELFF
DNA: TGTGCCAGCAGTGATACCAGGATTAACACCGGGGAGCTGTTTTTT

D: -
size: -
J: TRBJ2-5
V: TRBV5-1
CDR3: CASSSPGFRETQYF
DNA: TGCGCCAGCAGCTCCCCGGGGTTCCGGGAGACCCAGTACTTC

D: TRBD1
size: once
J: TRBJ1-4
V: TRBV28
CDR3: CASSPYRDSGEKLFF
DNA: TGTGCCAGCAGTCCCTATCGGGACAGTGGGGAAAAACTGTTTTTT

D: -
size: -
J: TRBJ1-2
V: TRBV28
CDR3: CASSYPGREYYGYTF
DNA: TGTGCCAGCAGTTACCCAGGGAGGGAGTACTATGGCTACACCTTC

D: -
size: -
J: TRBJ1-1
V: TRBV18
CDR3: CASSPGHMNTEAFF
DNA: TGTGCCAGCTCACCGGGACACATGAACACTGAAGCTTTCTTT

D: TRBD1
size: -
J: TRBJ1-1
V: TRBV4-3
CDR3: CASSQSNYRGEAFF
DNA: TGCGCCAGCAGCCAATCTAACTACAGGGGTGAAGCTTTCTTT

D: TRBD1
size: -
J: TRBJ2-1
V: TRBV19
CDR3: CASSTTGTGGAYNEQFF
DNA: TGTGCCAGTAGTACCACCGGGACAGGGGGTGCCTACAATGAGCAGTTCTTC

D: -
size: -
J: TRBJ1-3
V: TRBV18
CDR3: CASSQRGSGNTIYF
DNA: TGTGCCAGCTCACAAAGGGGGTCTGGAAACACCATATATTTT

D: -
size: -
J: TRBJ1-4
V: TRBV19
CDR3: CASSAQGGRNEKLFF
DNA: TGTGCCAGTAGTGCTCAGGGAGGAAGGAATGAAAAACTGTTTTTT

D: -
size: -
J: TRBJ1-6
V: TRBV11-2
CDR3: CASSLAPSAPLHF
DNA: TGTGCCAGCAGCTTAGCCCCTTCGGCACCCCTCCACTTT

D: TRBD2
size: -
J: TRBJ2-2
V: TRBV7-2
CDR3: CASSLVRGTGELFF
DNA: TGTGCCAGCAGCTTAGTGCGGGGGACCGGGGAGCTGTTTTTT

D: TRBD1
size: -
J: TRBJ2-2
V: TRBV19
CDR3: CASRRDRFSTGELFF
DNA: TGTGCCTCCCGGAGGGACAGGTTTTCTACCGGGGAGCTGTTTTTT

D: TRBD2
size: -
J: TRBJ2-3
V: TRBV13
CDR3: CASSPLLGSGSDTQYF
DNA: TGTGCCAGCAGCCCCCTTCTGGGTAGCGGGAGTGATACGCAGTATTTT

D: -
size: -
J: TRBJ1-5
V: TRBV5-8
CDR3: CASSLAGDSNQPQHF
DNA: TGTGCCAGCAGCTTGGCAGGGGATAGCAATCAGCCCCAGCATTTT

D: TRBD2
size: once
J: TRBJ2-1
V: TRBV3-1/TRBV3-2
CDR3: CASSQVVLAGGEQFF
DNA: TGTGCCAGCAGCCAAGTTGTTCTGGCGGGGGGGGAGCAGTTCTTC

D: -
size: -
J: TRBJ2-3
V: TRBV9
CDR3: CASSDEGRSDTQYF
DNA: TGTGCCAGCAGCGACGAAGGGAGATCAGATACGCAGTATTTT